Presented here are 23 T cell receptor beta chains from one specimen sequenced in a study of T-cell reconstitution after alpha-beta-depleted transplantation in children. Unique molecular identifiers were incorporated into the prepared TCRbeta library. TCRdb processed the PCR reads anew with MiXCR; each CDR3 protein has one entry. The sample has around 370,000 distinct CDR3 sequences, around a tenth seen once. Here the sequenced sample was PBMCs from the stem cell graft donor, taken from the stem cell graft. These receptors came from a human donor who donated a stem cell graft to a child with acute lymphoblastic leukemia.

The chain uses TRBV29-1 and TRBJ1-2; the match to TRBD1 covers 7 bases. The CDR3 spans 16 residues. Germline V lookup: CDR1 SQVTM, CDR2 ANQGSEA. Losses at the gene ends were 6 bases for V and 0 bases for J; bases not matched to a gene: 13. The DNA of the CDR3 is TGCAGCGTCGATCCAGGGGGGGCCCCAACTAACTATGGCTACACCTTC. Its translation is CSVDPGGAPTNYGYTF.

This clonotype was detected only a few times. The chain combines TRBV20-1 with TRBJ2-7; possibly TRBD1 or TRBD2 for D (5 bases each). The CDR3 is made up of 12 amino acids. In germline, CDR1 is DFQATT, CDR2 SNEGSKA (reference sequence). The ends were cut back, 7 bases at V and 1 base at J, with 11 bases in the middle. CDR3: CSGGTGSYEQYF. DNA for the CDR3: TGCAGTGGGGGGACCGGGTCCTACGAGCAGTACTTC.

V is TRBV5-1 and J is TRBJ2-1; tentative D call: TRBD2 (5 bases). The CDR3 extends over 16 amino acids. V gave up 0 bases and J gave up 5 bases, with 15 bases separating them. CDR1 and CDR2 from the germline V gene are SGHRS and YFSETQ. CDR3 bases: TGCGCCAGCAGCTTGGCAACCGGGGTTCGGGACAATGAGCAGTTCTTC. As protein: CASSLATGVRDNEQFF.

The chain carries TRBV5-1 and TRBJ2-5; 7 nucleotides line up with TRBD1. CDR3 length equals 14 residues. V was clipped by 2 bases and J by 2 bases; unmatched bases: 3. CDR1 SGHRS and CDR2 YFSETQ come from the germline V gene. CDR3 bases: TGCGCCAGCAGCTTCACGGGACAGCAAGAGACCCAGTACTTC. Protein: CASSFTGQQETQYF. The full variable domain, completed using reference TRBV5-1 and TRBJ2-5, is KAGVTQTPRYLIKTRGQQVTLSCSPISGHRSVSWYQQTPGQGLQFLFEYFSETQRNKGNFPGRFSGRQFSNSRSEMNVSTLELGDSALYLCASSFTGQQETQYFGPGTRLLVL.

The chain employs TRBV29-1 and TRBJ2-7; D ambiguous. V was pared by 5 bases and J by 4 bases, with 15 bases between. In germline, CDR1 is SQVTM, CDR2 ANQGSEA. The CDR3 contains 13 residues. CDR3 sequence (DNA): TGCAGCGTTCGTCTGGCGAGTAGTTACGAGCAGTACTTC. Translated, it gives CSVRLASSYEQYF.

Of note for this clonotype: A read error may be the cause here, since a much bigger clone is one base away. The rearrangement links TRBV7-9 to TRBJ2-1, with D possibly TRBD2 on 6 matching bases. V lost 1 base and J lost 8, with 12 bases in between. The germline gives CDR1 SEHNR, CDR2 FQNEAQ (reference sequence). The CDR3 is 14 residues long. The CDR3 is CASSLGRESYEQFF. The CDR3 DNA is TGTGCCAGCAGCTTAGGACGGGAGAGTTATGAGCAGTTCTTC.

This clonotype was detected only a few times. The genes are TRBV7-2 and TRBJ1-2; 9 bases match TRBD1. Germline values: CDR1 SGHTA, CDR2 FQGNSA. Germline trimming cut 1 base from V and 2 bases from J; bases unmatched to any gene: 8. CDR3 length equals 17 residues. CDR3 nucleotide sequence: TGTGCCAGCAGCTTAGTGAGCGGCGGACAGGGGAACTATGGCTACACCTTC. This gives the protein CASSLVSGGQGNYGYTF. Drawing the rest from reference TRBV7-2 and TRBJ1-2, the complete variable domain is GAGVSQSPSNKVTEKGKDVELRCDPISGHTALYWYRQSLGQGLEFLIYFQGNSAPDKSGLPSDRFSAERTGGSVSTLTIQRTQQEDSAVYLCASSLVSGGQGNYGYTFGSGTRLTVV.

This clonotype was counted only a few times. This rearrangement joins TRBV5-1 to TRBJ2-7; 9 positions match TRBD2. Trimming at V came to 4 bases and at J to 2 bases, leaving 10 bases not matched to a gene. Germline CDR1 reads SGHRS; CDR2 reads YFSETQ. The CDR3 extends over 16 amino acids. This CDR3 is CASSGGRLAEPYEQYF. The CDR3 DNA reads TGCGCCAGCAGCGGAGGGCGACTAGCGGAGCCCTACGAGCAGTACTTC.

The chain carries TRBV12-3 or TRBV12-4 and TRBJ1-1; TRBD1 matches 7 bases. The CDR3 has 15 residues. With V trimmed by 3 bases and J by 5 bases, 9 bases remained unmatched. The CDR3 nucleotides are TGTGCCAGCAGTTTGTACAGGGGAGGAGTGACTGAAGCTTTCTTT. Amino acid sequence: CASSLYRGGVTEAFF.

This clonotype has a count of ten or more. The chain couples TRBV12-3 or TRBV12-4 to TRBJ2-7; 9 bases map to TRBD2. With V trimmed by 3 bases and J by 6 bases, 9 bases remained unmatched. This CDR3 region has 15 residues. The chain's CDR3 is CASSFLAGGPGEQYF. DNA for the CDR3: TGTGCCAGCAGTTTCCTTGCGGGAGGGCCCGGCGAGCAGTACTTC.

This clonotype came up many times. This chain connects TRBV7-9 to TRBJ1-4; 9 bases are a match to TRBD1. CDR3 size: 14 residues. The germline CDR1 and CDR2 sequences are SEHNR and FQNEAQ (reference sequence). The V segment lost 4 bases and the J segment 15 bases; nucleotides outside the gene matches: 12. The CDR3 here is CASSSRDRAREVFF. Here the CDR3 DNA reads TGTGCCAGCAGCTCACGGGACAGGGCGCGTGAGGTGTTTTTT.

This clonotype occurred a few times. The junction and the germline gene differ at one end; a read error may be behind it. This sequence joins TRBV4-2 and TRBJ1-1; TRBD1 aligns across 8 bases. This CDR3 contains 14 residues. Germline V gene sequence: CDR1 LGHNA, CDR2 YNFKEQ. Written as DNA, the CDR3 is TGTGCCAGCAGCCACACAGGGGGAGGCAACACGGTACTCTTT. Translating gives CASSHTGGGNTVLF.

This clonotype was seen a few times. The V call is TRBV7-8, the J call TRBJ2-1, with TRBD2 identical over 7 bases. J was trimmed by 6 bases and V by 4 bases; bases with no gene match: 12. The germline gives CDR1 SGHVS, CDR2 FQNEAQ. CDR3 length: 16 amino acids. The CDR3 here is CASSSPRQRTSNEQFF. In DNA, the CDR3 is TGTGCCAGCAGCTCGCCCCGACAGAGGACTAGCAATGAGCAGTTCTTC.

This clonotype has a count of ten or more. The V call is TRBV15, the J call TRBJ2-2; D perhaps matches TRBD1 (5 bases). Germline V gene sequence: CDR1 LNHNV, CDR2 YYDKDF (reference sequence). Trimming shortened V by 0 bases and J by 5 bases, and 13 bases separated the two germline ends. The CDR3 length is 16 residues. In DNA form, the CDR3 reads TGTGCCACCAGCAGAGATGGTGTAGCAGGGACCGGGGAGCTGTTTTTT. Its translation is CATSRDGVAGTGELFF.

This clonotype was counted ten times or more. The chain links TRBV4-2 to TRBJ2-1; no definite D call. Germline-derived CDR1 and CDR2 are LGHNA and YNFKEQ. The CDR3 is 14 residues long. V lost 5 bases and J lost 0, with 8 bases in between. Here the CDR3 reads CASSTGTSYNEQFF. The CDR3 DNA is TGTGCCAGCAGCACTGGCACCTCCTACAATGAGCAGTTCTTC.

This clonotype showed up many times. The CDR3 protein is CASSLAGARHYGYTF. CDR3 in DNA: TGTGCCAGCAGTTTGGCGGGGGCGAGACACTATGGCTACACCTTC. The rearrangement links TRBV12-3 or TRBV12-4 to TRBJ1-2, with D possibly matching TRBD1 (6 bases). This CDR3 is built from 15 residues. Trimming pared 3 bases from V and 3 bases from J, leaving 14 bases between.

The genes are TRBV20-1 and TRBJ1-5; D may be TRBD1 (5 bases). There are 16 residues in the CDR3. CDR1 DFQATT and CDR2 SNEGSKA come from the germline V gene (reference sequence). The germline V and J ends were trimmed by 0 bases and 0 bases, with 12 bases remaining between them. The DNA for the CDR3 is TGCAGTGCTAGAGATTCGGGGACCAATAGCAATCAGCCCCAGCATTTT. Its translation is CSARDSGTNSNQPQHF.

The CDR3 is CASSARTGSGELFF. DNA of the CDR3: TGTGCCAGCAGCGCCAGGACAGGGTCCGGGGAGCTGTTTTTT. V is TRBV3-1 and J is TRBJ2-2; TRBD1 matches at 8 bases. Germline lookup yields CDR1 LGHDT and CDR2 YNNKEL (reference sequence). This CDR3 has 14 amino acids. V lost 5 bases, J lost 6 bases, and 5 bases stayed unmatched.

This clonotype has just a few counts. The V call is TRBV12-3 or TRBV12-4, the J call TRBJ2-5; D is undetermined. The V gene lost 3 bases and the J gene lost 4 bases, with 12 bases spanning the gap. The CDR3 length is 14 residues. The CDR3 nucleotides read TGTGCCAGCAGTTTGGAGCTAATCAGAGAGACCCAGTACTTC. Amino acid sequence: CASSLELIRETQYF.

V gene TRBV20-1 combines with J gene TRBJ1-1; possible D gene TRBD1, 5 bases. The CDR3 spans 14 residues. Germline values: CDR1 DFQATT, CDR2 SNEGSKA (reference sequence). Trimming cost V 4 bases and J 1 base, with 13 bases left between them. The CDR3 DNA reads TGCAGTGCTACCCTCAGTGGGGGGAACACTGAAGCTTTCTTT. This encodes CSATLSGGNTEAFF.

This clonotype occurred a few times. This chain links TRBV6-1 with TRBJ1-2; maybe TRBD1 (6 bases). V lost 6 bases and J lost 6, with 17 bases in between. Germline loops: CDR1 MNHNS, CDR2 SASEGT. The CDR3 consists of 14 residues. Here the CDR3 reads CASRSLYRENGYTF. The CDR3 coding sequence is TGTGCCAGCAGATCGCTTTACAGGGAAAATGGCTACACCTTC.

CDR3 sequence: CASSPRDSLNQPQHF. CDR3 nucleotide sequence: TGTGCCAGCAGTCCCCGGGACAGCCTCAATCAGCCCCAGCATTTT. This chain links TRBV6-5 with TRBJ1-5; 7 bases align to TRBD1. The germline V gene encodes CDR1 MNHEY and CDR2 SVGAGI. V shed 5 bases, J shed 3 bases, and the junction held 7 bases outside the gene matches. CDR3 length equals 15 residues.

V usage is TRBV4-3 and J usage is TRBJ2-7; TRBD2 might be the D (6 bases). This CDR3 region has 15 residues. Germline V gene data show CDR1 as LGHNA and CDR2 as YSLEER. Trimming left V 0 bases short and J 3 bases short, with 12 bases between. This chain's CDR3 is CASSQETGLHYEQYF. In DNA, the CDR3 is TGCGCCAGCAGCCAAGAGACGGGACTTCACTACGAGCAGTACTTC.